Following are 26 T cell receptor beta chains from one sample sequenced in a study of long-term antiretroviral therapy in people with HIV. The authors ran the immunoSEQ assay, v3.0, at survey level. Produced via immunoSEQ multiplex PCR; TCRdb's table is partial and in-frame only. The sample records more than 35,000 clones, about 96% being singletons. Sample: unsorted PBMCs, taken 3.7 years after starting antiretroviral therapy. The receptors were gathered from a woman between 50 and 59 years old with HIV.

The chain carries TRBV2 and TRBJ2-3; TRBD1 matches 9 bases. The CDR3 is 16 amino acids. The ends lost 6 bases at V and 2 bases at J; junction bases unmatched: 9. Germline lookup yields CDR1 SNHLY and CDR2 FYNNEI. The DNA for the CDR3 is TGTGCCAGCAGCGCCGGACAGGGGAAATTCACAGATACGCAGTATTTT. It translates to CASSAGQGKFTDTQYF.

The rearrangement links TRBV9 to TRBJ1-2, with 8 bases that match TRBD1. This CDR3 spans 13 amino acids. CDR1 is SGDLS, CDR2 YYNGEE, per germline. Trimming took 4 bases from V and 10 from J; bases not matched to a gene: 9. CDR3 nucleotide sequence: TGTGCCAGCAGCCCCCGGGACAGGCCCCTCTACACCTTC. Protein: CASSPRDRPLYTF. The full variable domain, its missing parts supplied by reference TRBV9 and TRBJ1-2, is DSGVTQTPKHLITATGQRVTLRCSPRSGDLSVYWYQQSLDQGLQFLIQYYNGEERAKGNILERFSAQQFPDLHSELNLSSLELGDSALYFCASSPRDRPLYTFGSGTRLTVV.

This sequence joins TRBV4-3 and TRBJ2-1; D is undetermined. CDR1 and CDR2 from the germline V gene are LGHNA and YSLEER. The CDR3 length is 13 residues. The germline V and J ends were trimmed by 0 bases and 10 bases, with 10 bases remaining between them. The CDR3 nucleotides read TGCGCCAGCAGCCAAGATCGATGGAAGGAGCAGTTCTTC. Translation gives CASSQDRWKEQFF.

This clone was counted a single time. CDR3 DNA: TGTGCCTGGAGCGCTTTATGGGGGGCGGTAAACTATGGCTACACCTTC. It codes for CAWSALWGAVNYGYTF. J is TRBJ1-2 and V is TRBV30; tentative D call: TRBD1 (6 bases). Germline V gene data show CDR1 as GTSNPN and CDR2 as SVGIG (reference sequence). The CDR3 is 16 amino acids. Trimming stripped 3 bases from V and 2 bases from J, with 19 bases between.

The rearrangement joins TRBV29-1 to TRBJ1-5; D is unresolved. The germline V gene has CDR1 SQVTM and CDR2 ANQGSEA. The CDR3 spans 14 residues. Trimming removed 7 bases at V and 0 bases at J, with 13 bases between. The CDR3 DNA sequence: TGCAGCGGTGTTGTGGGAGATAGCAATCAGCCCCAGCATTTT. Amino acids: CSGVVGDSNQPQHF. The complete variable domain, with remaining parts taken from reference TRBV29-1 and TRBJ1-5, reads SAVISQKPSRDICQRGTSLTIQCQVDSQVTMMFWYRQQPGQSLTLIATANQGSEATYESGFVIDKFPISRPNLTFSTLTVSNMSPEDSSIYLCSGVVGDSNQPQHFGDGTRLSIL.

The chain joins TRBV19 to TRBJ1-2; no firm D call. This CDR3 region has 14 residues. V lost 9 bases to trimming and J lost 4 bases, with 18 bases between them. CDR1 LNHDA and CDR2 SQIVND come from the germline V gene (reference sequence). In DNA form, the CDR3 reads TGTGCCAGCCAGAACCCTGCAGGTACCTATGGCTACACCTTC. Encoded protein: CASQNPAGTYGYTF. The full variable domain, completed using reference TRBV19 and TRBJ1-2, is DGGITQSPKYLFRKEGQNVTLSCEQNLNHDAMYWYRQDPGQGLRLIYYSQIVNDFQKGDIAEGYSVSREKKESFPLTVTSAQKNPTAFYLCASQNPAGTYGYTFGSGTRLTVV.

This clone occurred a few times. V gene TRBV5-1 combines with J gene TRBJ2-2; 11 nucleotides agree with TRBD2. CDR3 length: 17 amino acids. The ends lost 5 bases at V and 3 bases at J; junction bases unmatched: 9. Germline V CDR1 and CDR2: SGHRS, YFSETQ. The CDR3 sequence is CASSYLTSGRYTGELFF. CDR3 sequence (DNA): TGCGCCAGCAGTTACCTTACTAGCGGGAGATACACCGGGGAGCTGTTTTTT.

This clone was seen only a few times. V is TRBV6-5 and J is TRBJ2-1, with a possible D match to TRBD1 (5 bases). Trimming left V 8 bases short and J 2 bases short, with 16 bases between. Per the germline V gene, CDR1 is MNHEY and CDR2 is SVGAGI. This CDR3 contains 15 residues. CDR3 sequence (DNA): TGTGCCAGCCAGACAGTCCGCAAGCCCTACAATGAGCAGTTCTTC. Protein sequence: CASQTVRKPYNEQFF.

This clone showed up just a few times. The chain has TRBV19 and TRBJ1-5, with 7 bases that match TRBD1. Germline values: CDR1 LNHDA, CDR2 SQIVND (reference sequence). CDR3 length: 14 amino acids. Trimming removed 5 bases from V and 6 bases from J; junction bases left unmatched: 7. The CDR3 is CASSSTGESQPQHF. The CDR3 nucleotides are TGTGCCAGTAGTTCCACAGGGGAGAGTCAGCCCCAGCATTTT.

V and J are TRBV9 and TRBJ2-3; TRBD1 matches at 9 bases. Germline CDR1 reads SGDLS; CDR2 reads YYNGEE. The J segment lost 3 bases and the V segment lost 4 bases, leaving 9 bases of the junction unmatched. The CDR3 sequence is 16 residues long. This CDR3 is CASSFRQGERTDTQYF. The CDR3 coding sequence is TGTGCCAGCAGCTTCCGACAGGGGGAAAGGACAGATACGCAGTATTTT.

J is TRBJ1-1 and V is TRBV7-2, with 7 bases lining up with TRBD1. This CDR3 is 14 amino acids long. CDR1 is SGHTA, CDR2 FQGNSA, per germline. V gave up 3 bases and J gave up 0 bases; unmatched junction bases: 1. Written as DNA, the CDR3 is TGTGCCAGCAGCTTCGGACAGGTGAACACTGAAGCTTTCTTT. Residues: CASSFGQVNTEAFF.

The CDR3 DNA sequence: TGTGCCAGCAGCCCTAAGGTGGGCTATTACAATGAGCAGTTCTTC. Its protein product is CASSPKVGYYNEQFF. V and J are TRBV7-3 and TRBJ2-1; no firm D call. Germline CDR1 reads SGHTA; CDR2 reads FQGTGA. CDR3 length equals 15 residues. The germline V and J ends were trimmed by 5 bases and 4 bases, with 15 bases remaining between them.

This clone was seen only once. A junction boundary mismatches the germline segment, possibly from a read error. Other DNA sequences in this sample translate to the same CDR3. V and J are TRBV5-1 and TRBJ2-2; no definite D call. The CDR3 consists of 12 residues. CDR1 SGHRS and CDR2 YFSETQ come from the germline V gene. CDR3 sequence reads: CASSLEPGELFF. CDR3 in DNA: TGTGCCAGCAGCTTGGAGCCAGGGGAGCTGTTTTTT.

The chain couples TRBV11-2 to TRBJ2-3; TRBD2 matches 7 bases. This CDR3 is 14 amino acids long. Losses at the gene ends were 2 bases for V and 6 bases for J; bases not matched to a gene: 5. CDR1 SGHAT and CDR2 FQNNGV come from the germline V gene. The CDR3 DNA follows: TGTGCCAGCAGCTTAAGGTGGGGAGGGGATACGCAGTATTTT. It is translated as CASSLRWGGDTQYF. Complete variable domain (other parts from reference TRBV11-2 and TRBJ2-3): EAGVAQSPRYKIIEKRQSVAFWCNPISGHATLYWYQQILGQGPKLLIQFQNNGVVDDSQLPKDRFSAERLKGVDSTLKIQPAKLEDSAVYLCASSLRWGGDTQYFGPGTRLTVL.

The genes are TRBV11-2 and TRBJ1-5; 7 nucleotides agree with TRBD1. V was pared by 5 bases and J by 0 bases, with 4 bases of the junction left unmatched. Germline-derived CDR1 and CDR2 are SGHAT and FQNNGV. There are 15 residues in the CDR3. CDR3 amino acids: CASSPGTDSNQPQHF. The CDR3 DNA sequence: TGTGCCAGCAGCCCAGGGACAGATAGCAATCAGCCCCAGCATTTT.

The rearrangement uses TRBV25-1 and TRBJ1-2; possible D gene TRBD1, 6 bases. The CDR3 runs to 13 residues. Between the trimmed V and J ends, which lost 4 bases and 6 bases, there was a span of 12 bases. Germline CDR1 and CDR2: MGHDK and SYGVNS. The chain's CDR3 is CASSAWGPDGYTF. The CDR3 region has the DNA TGTGCCAGCAGTGCATGGGGGCCCGATGGCTACACCTTC.

V is TRBV6-1 and J is TRBJ1-3, with 9 nucleotides matching TRBD1. Germline V CDR1 and CDR2: MNHNS, SASEGT. The V gene end was trimmed by 3 bases and the J gene end by 0 bases; junction bases not matched to a gene: 6. CDR3 length equals 17 residues. The CDR3 coding sequence is TGTGCCAGCAGTGACCGGGACAGGGCGAGCTCTGGAAACACCATATATTTT. This gives the protein CASSDRDRASSGNTIYF.

Only a few counts were recorded for this clone. V usage is TRBV19 and J usage is TRBJ1-6; the match to TRBD1 covers 7 bases. CDR3 size: 15 residues. Germline assignment: CDR1 LNHDA and CDR2 SQIVND (reference sequence). With 6 bases clipped from V and 7 bases from J, the junction kept 9 bases outside the gene matches. The DNA of the CDR3 is TGTGCCAGTAGCATCCGACAGGGATCGAATTCACCCCTCCACTTT. It codes for CASSIRQGSNSPLHF.

The chain couples TRBV10-3 to TRBJ1-2; a possible D gene is TRBD1 (5 bases). V was pared by 0 bases and J by 13 bases, with 15 bases between. CDR3 length: 13 amino acids. Germline lookup yields CDR1 ENHRY and CDR2 SYGVKD. The CDR3 nucleotides read TGTGCCATCAGTGAGTCGACGGGGGTCCCACTCACCTTC. This gives the protein CAISESTGVPLTF.

Concerning this clone: At one end, the junction sequence differs from germline, possibly due to a read error. V is TRBV7-2 and J is TRBJ2-3; TRBD2 matches at 10 bases. The CDR3 totals 13 residues. The germline V gene has CDR1 SGHTA and CDR2 FQGNSA. This chain's CDR3 is CASSLAGADTQYF. Written as DNA, the CDR3 is TGTGCCAGCAGCCTAGCGGGGGCAGATACGCAGTATTTT.

The chain couples TRBV18 to TRBJ2-3, with no clear D. Per the germline V gene, CDR1 is KGHSH and CDR2 is LQKENI. The CDR3 extends over 14 amino acids. Deletions cut 0 bases from V and 2 bases from J, with 6 bases between. The CDR3 spells CASSPPENTDTQYF. In DNA, the CDR3 is TGTGCCAGCTCACCACCAGAGAACACAGATACGCAGTATTTT.

The chain has TRBV19 and TRBJ2-1, with 9 nucleotides matching TRBD2. CDR1 is LNHDA and CDR2 is SQIVND in the germline V gene (reference sequence). The CDR3 loop spans 16 amino acids. V was clipped by 7 bases and J by 6 bases; unmatched bases: 13. The CDR3 here is CASTTTRAGGLNEQFF. The CDR3, as DNA: TGTGCCAGTACCACCACTCGGGCGGGGGGGCTCAATGAGCAGTTCTTC.

The V gene is TRBV2, the J gene TRBJ1-5, with a weak D call TRBD1 (5 bases). V was pared by 3 bases and J by 0 bases, with 9 bases between. The CDR3 extends over 15 amino acids. Germline CDR1 and CDR2: SNHLY and FYNNEI. The CDR3 DNA is TGTGCCAGCAGTGAGGGAGGGGCTAGCAATCAGCCCCAGCATTTT. This gives the protein CASSEGGASNQPQHF.

The J gene is TRBJ1-1, the V gene TRBV7-3; no clear D. The CDR3 has 13 residues. Germline loops: CDR1 SGHTA, CDR2 FQGTGA. V was shortened by 2 bases and J by 1 base, with 5 bases between the two germline ends. The CDR3 is CASSLATNTEAFF. The CDR3 DNA is TGTGCCAGCAGCTTAGCTACGAACACTGAAGCTTTCTTT.

On this clone itself: The germline gene is not matched at one end of the junction; a read error may be the cause. The genes are TRBV18 and TRBJ2-1, with a weak D call TRBD1 (7 bases). Germline-derived CDR1 and CDR2 are KGHSH and LQKENI. CDR3 length: 14 residues. Written as DNA, the CDR3 is TGTGCCAGCTCCCCACGGCAGGGGGGCAATGAGCAGTTCTTC. Its translation: CASSPRQGGNEQFF. Full variable domain (rest looked up from reference TRBV18 and TRBJ2-1): NAGVMQNPRHLVRRRGQEARLRCSPMKGHSHVYWYRQLPEEGLKFMVYLQKENIIDESGMPKERFSAEFPKEGPSILRIQQVVRGDSAAYFCASSPRQGGNEQFFGPGTRLTVL.

The chain carries TRBV10-3 and TRBJ2-5, with 9 nucleotides matching TRBD1. J gave up 5 bases and V 6 bases, and 7 bases lay outside the gene matches. This CDR3 has 14 residues. Germline V gene sequence: CDR1 ENHRY, CDR2 SYGVKD. This CDR3 reads CAIRTTGGMETQYF. The CDR3 DNA is TGTGCCATCAGGACGACAGGGGGAATGGAGACCCAGTACTTC.